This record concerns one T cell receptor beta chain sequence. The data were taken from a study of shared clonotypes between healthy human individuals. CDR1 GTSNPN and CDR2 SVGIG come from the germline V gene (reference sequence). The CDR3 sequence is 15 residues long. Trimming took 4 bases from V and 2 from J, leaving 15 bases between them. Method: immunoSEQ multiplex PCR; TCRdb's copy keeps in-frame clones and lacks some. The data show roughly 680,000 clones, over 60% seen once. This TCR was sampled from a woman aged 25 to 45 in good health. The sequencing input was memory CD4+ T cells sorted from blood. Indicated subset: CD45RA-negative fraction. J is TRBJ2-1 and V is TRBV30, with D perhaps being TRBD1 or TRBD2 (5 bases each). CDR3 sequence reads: CAWTSGQGPYNEQFF. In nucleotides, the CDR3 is TGTGCCTGGACCTCGGGGCAGGGTCCCTACAATGAGCAGTTCTTC.